One and the same sample provided the 10 T cell receptor beta chains below, sequenced in a study of T cells in Graves' hyperthyroidism and ophthalmopathy. RNA transcripts served as the template for amplifying TCR beta CDR3 regions. With the HTBI primer set, the TCR CDR3 went through a first round of RT-PCR. TCRdb re-called the multiplex PCR reads with MiXCR, one entry per CDR3 protein. The sample carries about 840,000 distinct CDR3 sequences, around 38% recorded once. Input material: blood. These receptors were obtained from a man aged 18 to 30 with Graves' hyperthyroidism.

In its sample, this clonotype was seen many times. The chain employs TRBV20-1 and TRBJ1-5; D gene uncertain. Trimming took off 3 bases at V and 0 bases at J, with 6 bases between the two ends. The CDR3 is 13 amino acids. CDR1 DFQATT and CDR2 SNEGSKA come from the germline V gene (reference sequence). The CDR3 sequence is CSASGVSNQPQHF. The CDR3 bases are TGCAGTGCTAGTGGTGTTAGCAATCAGCCCCAGCATTTT.

The gene calls are TRBV7-9 and TRBJ1-1; a possible D gene is TRBD1 (5 bases). The CDR3 is 17 residues long. Germline V lookup: CDR1 SEHNR, CDR2 FQNEAQ (reference sequence). Deletions cut 5 bases from V and 5 bases from J, with 24 bases between. CDR3 DNA: TGTGCCAGCAGCGGGGCCCCGGGGGGTTACACGGAGACTGAAGCTTTCTTT. Translating it yields CASSGAPGGYTETEAFF.

This clonotype has just a few counts. The chain combines TRBV7-2 with TRBJ1-2, with 8 positions matching TRBD1. The CDR3 length is 18 residues. The germline V gene has CDR1 SGHTA and CDR2 FQGNSA. Losses at the gene ends were 5 bases for V and 6 bases for J; bases not matched to a gene: 20. CDR3 amino acids: CASSVRTGPDASHDGYTF. The CDR3 DNA is TGTGCCAGCAGCGTACGGACAGGGCCCGACGCCTCTCATGATGGCTACACCTTC. Full variable domain (remainder filled in from reference TRBV7-2 and TRBJ1-2): GAGVSQSPSNKVTEKGKDVELRCDPISGHTALYWYRQSLGQGLEFLIYFQGNSAPDKSGLPSDRFSAERTGGSVSTLTIQRTQQEDSAVYLCASSVRTGPDASHDGYTFGSGTRLTVV.

V usage is TRBV12-3 or TRBV12-4 and J usage is TRBJ2-5; 8 positions agree with TRBD2. The V and J ends lost 6 bases and 9 bases, in that order; junction bases with no gene match: 9. The CDR3 spans 13 residues. In DNA form, the CDR3 reads TGTGCCAGCAGCCCGGGGGGGAATCAGCCCCAGTACTTC. This sequence encodes CASSPGGNQPQYF.

The chain joins TRBV9 to TRBJ2-5, with D possibly matching TRBD1 (7 bases). CDR3 size: 15 residues. V was pared by 4 bases and J by 7 bases, with 20 bases between. The germline V gene has CDR1 SGDLS and CDR2 YYNGEE. The CDR3 here is CASSREGYQGGTQYF. The DNA of the CDR3 is TGTGCCAGCAGCAGAGAGGGCTATCAGGGGGGGACCCAGTACTTC.

This clonotype was seen many times. The chain employs TRBV19 and TRBJ1-5; D uncertain. CDR3 size: 13 residues. V lost 2 bases, J lost 3 bases, and 5 bases lay in between. Per germline, CDR1 LNHDA and CDR2 SQIVND (reference sequence). The CDR3 DNA reads as TGTGCCAGTAGTATACAGGTCAATCAGCCCCAGCATTTT. Translating it yields CASSIQVNQPQHF. Full variable domain (missing parts from reference TRBV19 and TRBJ1-5): DGGITQSPKYLFRKEGQNVTLSCEQNLNHDAMYWYRQDPGQGLRLIYYSQIVNDFQKGDIAEGYSVSREKKESFPLTVTSAQKNPTAFYLCASSIQVNQPQHFGDGTRLSIL.

The chain joins TRBV20-1 to TRBJ2-7, with TRBD1 identical over 9 bases. J gave up 3 bases and V 0 bases, and 6 bases lay outside the gene matches. The CDR3 is made up of 15 amino acids. Germline-derived CDR1 and CDR2 are DFQATT and SNEGSKA (reference sequence). The CDR3 DNA reads as TGCAGTGCTAGAGACCAGGGGACAGGGATCTACGAGCAGTACTTC. Amino acid sequence: CSARDQGTGIYEQYF.

This clonotype was recorded many times. The chain combines TRBV7-9 with TRBJ1-1; D is undetermined. The CDR3 extends over 14 amino acids. Germline values: CDR1 SEHNR, CDR2 FQNEAQ (reference sequence). The germline V and J ends were trimmed by 2 bases and 3 bases, with 10 bases remaining between them. The CDR3 DNA is TGTGCCAGCAGCTTAAACAGAGTGGACACTGAAGCTTTCTTT. It specifies CASSLNRVDTEAFF.

A note on this clonotype: The conserved phenylalanine or tryptophan normally closing the CDR3 is absent here, so this likely arose from a read error. No DNA is shown, since the ends of the CDR3 on it are uncertain; the CDR3 is the one TCRdb lists. This CDR3 reads CASSQGTG. The chain uses TRBV3-1 and TRBJ1-4; the table's D call TRBD1 went unverified against the DNA. The germline CDR1 and CDR2 sequences are LGHDT and YNNKEL (reference sequence). The CDR3 has 8 amino acids, counting both end residues.

This clonotype was seen a few times. The genes are TRBV20-1 and TRBJ2-5, with 16 bases matching TRBD2. The germline V gene encodes CDR1 DFQATT and CDR2 SNEGSKA (reference sequence). V lost 6 bases and J lost 10; bases outside the gene matches: 11. There are 15 residues in the CDR3. The CDR3 DNA is TGCAGTGCGACCGGGACTAGCGGGGGGGGCTTACTCCAGTACTTC. Its translation: CSATGTSGGGLLQYF.